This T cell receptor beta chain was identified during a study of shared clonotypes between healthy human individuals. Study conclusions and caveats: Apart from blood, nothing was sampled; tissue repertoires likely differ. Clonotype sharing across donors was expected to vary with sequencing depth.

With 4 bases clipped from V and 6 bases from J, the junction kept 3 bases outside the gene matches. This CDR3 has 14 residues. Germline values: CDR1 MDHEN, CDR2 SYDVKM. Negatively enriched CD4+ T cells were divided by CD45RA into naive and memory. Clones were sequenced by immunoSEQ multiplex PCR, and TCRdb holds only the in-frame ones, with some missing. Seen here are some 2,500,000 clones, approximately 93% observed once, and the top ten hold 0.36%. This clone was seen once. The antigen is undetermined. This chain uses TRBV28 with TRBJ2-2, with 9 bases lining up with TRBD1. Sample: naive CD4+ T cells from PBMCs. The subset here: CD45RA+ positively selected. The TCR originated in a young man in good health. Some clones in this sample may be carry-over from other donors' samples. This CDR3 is CASSWTGVPGELFF. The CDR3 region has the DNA TGTGCCAGCAGTTGGACAGGGGTCCCCGGGGAGCTGTTTTTT. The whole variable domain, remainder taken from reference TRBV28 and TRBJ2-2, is DVKVTQSSRYLVKRTGEKVFLECVQDMDHENMFWYRQDPGLGLRLIYFSYDVKMKEKGDIPEGYSVSREKKERFSLILESASTNQTSMYLCASSWTGVPGELFFGEGSRLTVL.